This T cell receptor (beta chain) was profiled in a study of blood T cell repertoires in COVID-19. As for the study in general: Spain, Italy and the United States supplied samples that represented acute and convalescent COVID-19. The cDNA or gDNA used as material had been derived from T cells, B-cell-depleted T cells, or PBMCs.

Germline V CDR1 and CDR2: KGHDR, SFDVKD. This CDR3 contains 15 residues. Trimming took 7 bases from V and 3 from J, leaving 16 bases between them. Authors' methods: Amplification from reference gene primers served as the basis for estimated nucleated cell counts. Sequenced by immunoSEQ multiplex PCR; TCRdb stores in-frame clones only, minus some. Clonal size and the V and J genes are those of that table, whereas D and trimming came from the DNA. The sample holds about 73,000 clones; 89% are singletons and the top ten take roughly 9%. This clone showed up just once. This chain uses TRBV24-1 with TRBJ2-3, with TRBD1 as a possible D gene (6 bases). This clonotype was sampled from an elderly man with acute or convalescent COVID-19. Sequenced: peripheral blood. CDR3 residues: CATRGAAGSTDTQYF. The CDR3 nucleotides are TGTGCCACCAGGGGGGCGGCAGGGTCAACAGATACGCAGTATTTT.